The rows below give T cell receptor beta chains drawn from one sample of a study of shared clonotypes between healthy human individuals. Repertoires were generated with immunoSEQ multiplex PCR, while TCRdb's copy carries only in-frame clones and drops some. The sample holds about 2.3 million clones, 85% to 95% seen once. Input material: naive CD4+ T cells from PBMCs. These receptors were taken from a man between 18 and 35 years old in good health. Some clones in this sample may be carry-over from other donors' samples. CDR3s include the opening cysteine and the closing phenylalanine or tryptophan. D genes are given only for firm matches. Only part of the rows carry a size: once, few, many, or a class if the clone is expanded.

D: TRBD1
V: TRBV28
size: NA
J: TRBJ2-1
DNA: TGTGCCAGCAGCTCCGGGACAGTCAGCTACAATGAGCAGTTCTTC
CDR3: CASSSGTVSYNEQFF

D: TRBD2
V: TRBV7-9
size: many
J: TRBJ2-1
DNA: TGTGCCAGCAGCTACGGTAGCGGGAGGCCGCGCGCCTACAATGAGCAGTTCTTC
CDR3: CASSYGSGRPRAYNEQFF

D: NA
V: TRBV7-2
size: NA
J: TRBJ1-5
DNA: TGTGCCAGCAGCTTTTTGGGGGGCCGAAGCAATCAGCCCCAGCATTTT
CDR3: CASSFLGGRSNQPQHF

D: NA
V: TRBV10-3
size: NA
J: TRBJ2-7
DNA: TGTGCCATCAAGCCCTCGGGTGTCGGAACCTACGAGCAGTACTTC
CDR3: CAIKPSGVGTYEQYF

D: NA
V: TRBV7-9
size: few
J: TRBJ2-3
DNA: TGTGCCAGCAGCTTATTGCAGATATACACAGATACGCAGTATTTT
CDR3: CASSLLQIYTDTQYF

D: NA
V: TRBV10-1
size: NA
J: TRBJ2-2
DNA: TGCGCCAGCGGGGGGCTGGCTAGCGGCCTTACCGGGGAGCTGTTTTTT
CDR3: CASGGLASGLTGELFF

D: NA
V: TRBV6-5
size: few
J: TRBJ1-2
DNA: TGTGCCAGCAGTTACTCGGGGGGGGACTATGGCTACACCTTC
CDR3: CASSYSGGDYGYTF

D: NA
V: TRBV10-3
size: NA
J: TRBJ1-1
DNA: TGTGCCATCAGTGCTAGAAGGAATGAAGCTTTCTTT
CDR3: CAISARRNEAFF

D: NA
V: TRBV19
size: NA
J: TRBJ2-3
DNA: TGTGCCAGTAGGGACACAACAGATACGCAGTATTTT
CDR3: CASRDTTDTQYF

D: TRBD2
V: TRBV28
size: NA
J: TRBJ2-5
DNA: TGTGCCAGCAGTCCCCGACTAGCGGGAGTAGAGACCCAGTACTTC
CDR3: CASSPRLAGVETQYF

D: NA
V: TRBV21-1
size: NA
J: TRBJ1-1
DNA: TGTGCCAGCCTCGAGGGGCCCATGAACACTGAAGCTTTCTTT
CDR3: CASLEGPMNTEAFF

D: NA
V: TRBV19
size: NA
J: TRBJ2-2
DNA: TGTGCCAGCAGGCCGGACACCGGGGAGCTGTTTTTT
CDR3: CASRPDTGELFF

D: NA
V: TRBV28
size: NA
J: TRBJ1-5
DNA: TGTGCCAGCAGTTTGGAAGGGCCCCAGCATTTT
CDR3: CASSLEGPQHF

D: NA
V: TRBV27
size: NA
J: TRBJ2-7
DNA: TGTGCCAGCAGTTTCGCCGAGCAGTACTTC
CDR3: CASSFAEQYF

D: NA
V: TRBV4-2
size: NA
J: TRBJ1-5
DNA: TGTGCCAGCAGCCTGCCCGGGCAGCCCCAGCATTTT
CDR3: CASSLPGQPQHF

D: NA
V: TRBV7-2
size: NA
J: TRBJ2-1
DNA: TGTGCCAGCAGCTTAGGAACCTACAATGAGCAGTTCTTC
CDR3: CASSLGTYNEQFF

D: NA
V: TRBV25-1
size: few
J: TRBJ2-7
DNA: TGTGCCAGCAGTGTGGGACGAAGAGACGAGCAGTACTTC
CDR3: CASSVGRRDEQYF

D: TRBD2
V: TRBV11-2
size: NA
J: TRBJ2-2
DNA: TGTGCCAGCAGCTTAGCCGGGAGGGACACCGGGGAGCTGTTTTTT
CDR3: CASSLAGRDTGELFF

D: TRBD1
V: TRBV4-2
size: NA
J: TRBJ2-1
DNA: TGTGCCAGCAGCGGACGGACAGGGGGCTCCTACAATGAGCAGTTCTTC
CDR3: CASSGRTGGSYNEQFF

D: TRBD2
V: TRBV28
size: NA
J: TRBJ2-2
DNA: TGTGCCAGCAGTTTAGTAGGGACTAGCGGGAGTCGGACCGGGGAGCTGTTTTTT
CDR3: CASSLVGTSGSRTGELFF